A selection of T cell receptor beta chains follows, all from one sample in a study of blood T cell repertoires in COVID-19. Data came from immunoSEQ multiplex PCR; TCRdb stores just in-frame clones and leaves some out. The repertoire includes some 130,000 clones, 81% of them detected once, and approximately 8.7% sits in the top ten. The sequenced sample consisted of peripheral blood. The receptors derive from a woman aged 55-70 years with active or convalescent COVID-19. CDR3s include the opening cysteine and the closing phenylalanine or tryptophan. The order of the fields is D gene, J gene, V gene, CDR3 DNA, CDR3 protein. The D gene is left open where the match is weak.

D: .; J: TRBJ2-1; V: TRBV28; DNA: TGTGCCAGCAGTTTAGATCAGGGGAACAATGAGCAGTTCTTC; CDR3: CASSLDQGNNEQFF
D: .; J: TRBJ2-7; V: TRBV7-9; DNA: TGTGCCAGCAGCATAAGCAGAGGATCTTACGAGCAGTACTTC; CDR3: CASSISRGSYEQYF
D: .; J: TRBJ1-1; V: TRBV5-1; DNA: TGCGCCAGCAGCTTGACCAGTCAGGCCGCTGAAGCTTTCTTT; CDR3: CASSLTSQAAEAFF
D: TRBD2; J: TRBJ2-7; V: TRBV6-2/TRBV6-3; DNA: TGTGCCAGCAGCATATCGGGACTAGCGGTCTACGAGCAGTACTTC; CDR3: CASSISGLAVYEQYF
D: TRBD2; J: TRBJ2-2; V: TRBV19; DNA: TGTGCCAGTAGTATTCCGACTAGCTGGAACACCGGGGAGCTGTTTTTT; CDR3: CASSIPTSWNTGELFF
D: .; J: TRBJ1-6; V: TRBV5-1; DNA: TGCGCCAGCAGCTTGAGAGTAAATTCACCCCTCCACTTT; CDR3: CASSLRVNSPLHF
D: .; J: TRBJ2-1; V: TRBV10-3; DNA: TGTGCCACTTCTTGGGACTCCCTCCGAGAGCAGTTCTTC; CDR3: CATSWDSLREQFF
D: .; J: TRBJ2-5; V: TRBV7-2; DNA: TGTGCCAGCAGCCCGGTGCAGGGGATCTACCAAGAGACCCAGTACTTC; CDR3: CASSPVQGIYQETQYF
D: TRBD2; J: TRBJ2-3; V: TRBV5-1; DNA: TGCGCCAGCAGCCTTAGCGGGGGGGTGGATACGCAGTATTTT; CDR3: CASSLSGGVDTQYF
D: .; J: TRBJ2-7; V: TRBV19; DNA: TGTGCCAGTAGAGGATTTGCCGGGGAGGAGCAGTACTTC; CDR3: CASRGFAGEEQYF
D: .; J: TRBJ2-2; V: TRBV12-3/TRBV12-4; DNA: TGTGCCGGAGCTAATACAGGCACCGGGGAGCTGTTTTTT; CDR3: CAGANTGTGELFF
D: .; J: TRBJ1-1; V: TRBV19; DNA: TGTGCCAGTAGTAGCCGGGTCCCGGGGAACACTGAAGCTTTCTTT; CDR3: CASSSRVPGNTEAFF
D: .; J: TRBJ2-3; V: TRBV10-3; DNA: TGTGCCATCAAGAGGGCGGAAGGCACAGATACGCAGTATTTT; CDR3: CAIKRAEGTDTQYF
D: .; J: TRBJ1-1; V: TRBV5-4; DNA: TGTGCCAGCAGCTTGGAATTTGGGCTAACTGAAGCTTTCTTT; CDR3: CASSLEFGLTEAFF
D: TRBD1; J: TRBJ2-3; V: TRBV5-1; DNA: TGCGCCAGCAGCTTGGGAAATACCGGGACAGCCAGCACAGATACGCAGTATTTT; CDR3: CASSLGNTGTASTDTQYF
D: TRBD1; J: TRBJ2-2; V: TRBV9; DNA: TGTGCCAGCAGCGTAGGACGGGGACAGGGAAGAGGATCGGTTGACGGGGAGCTGTTTTTT; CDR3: CASSVGRGQGRGSVDGELFF
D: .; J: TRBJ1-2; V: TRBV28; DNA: TGTGCCAGCAGTTTGCCCGAGTTGGGGGCCCATGGCTACACCTTC; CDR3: CASSLPELGAHGYTF
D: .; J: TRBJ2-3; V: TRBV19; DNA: TGTGCCAGTAGTATCGGACAGACCACAGATACGCAGTATTTT; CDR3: CASSIGQTTDTQYF
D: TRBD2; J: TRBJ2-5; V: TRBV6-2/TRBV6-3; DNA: TGTGCCAGCAGTTGGGGGGGACTAGCGGGAAGCCTGGAGACCCAGTACTTC; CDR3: CASSWGGLAGSLETQYF
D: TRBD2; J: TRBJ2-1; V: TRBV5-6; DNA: TGTGCCAGCAGCCCATGGGGACTAGTGGAAAATGAGCAGTTCTTC; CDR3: CASSPWGLVENEQFF
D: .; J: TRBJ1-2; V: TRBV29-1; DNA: TGCAGCGTTGAAGAGACGAGGGGCTACACCTTC; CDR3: CSVEETRGYTF
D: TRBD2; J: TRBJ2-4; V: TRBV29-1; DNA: TGCAGCGCCAAAGCGGGGGCAAACATTCAGTACTTC; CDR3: CSAKAGANIQYF
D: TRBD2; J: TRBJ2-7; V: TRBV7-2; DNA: TGTGCCAGCAGCTTATGGCCTAGCGGCCTCTACGAGCAGTACTTC; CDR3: CASSLWPSGLYEQYF